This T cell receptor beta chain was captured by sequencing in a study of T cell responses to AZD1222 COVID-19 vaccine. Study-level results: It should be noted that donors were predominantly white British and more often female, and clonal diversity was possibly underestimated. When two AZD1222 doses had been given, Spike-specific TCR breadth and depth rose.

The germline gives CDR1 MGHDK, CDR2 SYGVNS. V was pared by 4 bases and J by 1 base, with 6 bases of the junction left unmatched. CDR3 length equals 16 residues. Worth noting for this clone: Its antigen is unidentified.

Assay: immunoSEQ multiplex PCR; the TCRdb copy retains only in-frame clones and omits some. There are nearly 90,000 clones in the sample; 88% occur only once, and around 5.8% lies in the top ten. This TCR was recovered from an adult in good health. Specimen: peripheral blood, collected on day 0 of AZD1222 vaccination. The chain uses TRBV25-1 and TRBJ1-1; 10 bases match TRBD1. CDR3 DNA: TGTGCCAGCAGTGGAGGGACAGGGGCCGCGAACACTGAAGCTTTCTTT. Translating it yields CASSGGTGAANTEAFF.